This T cell receptor beta chain was profiled in a study of Ad26.COV2.S vaccination and SARS-CoV-2 variants. As to treatment: roughly 18 received Ad26.COV2.S at low or high dose, single or two shots; roughly five received placebo; per-sample allocation not given. Sampling happened 63 days after the first vaccine or placebo injection. After removal of 6 bases from V and 9 bases from J, the junction contained 8 bases not matched to a gene. Germline assignment: CDR1 MNHEY and CDR2 SVGEGT. The CDR3 loop spans 14 amino acids. Sequencing was performed with immunoSEQ multiplex PCR; in TCRdb, only in-frame clones are kept and a portion is missing. The table shows more than 300,000 clones, with 86% occurring only once.

The chain uses TRBV6-2 or TRBV6-3 and TRBJ1-6; 7 nucleotides match TRBD1. The clonotype originates from a person between 18 and 59 years old who received the Ad26.COV2.S COVID-19 vaccine or a placebo. The sample in question was peripheral blood, obtained in a trial of Ad26.COV2.S vaccine versus placebo. In DNA form, the CDR3 reads TGTGCCAGCAGCCGGGACAGCCGACGTTCACCCCTCCACTTT. This translates into CASSRDSRRSPLHF.